This T cell receptor (beta chain) came from a study of cytomegalovirus exposure and HLA in healthy donors. Overall study findings and caveats: It was assumed in the presence/absence analyses that sequencing depth was roughly uniform across donors. Altogether, 150 to 200 TCR beta chains were recorded as cytomegalovirus-associated. Indistinguishability led to the exclusion of some V segments, TRBV6-2 and TRBV6-3 included. Researchers reported that three CMV-associated chains were confirmed in vitro as CMV antigen-specific.

About this clone: Antigen: not known.

PCR used 60 Vbeta primers and 13 Jbeta primers. The assay was immunoSEQ multiplex PCR, and TCRdb's table has in-frame clones only and misses some. Among over 200,000 clones, 70% to 85% were seen once, and the ten largest hold around 4%. This CDR3 has 15 amino acids. Per the germline V gene, CDR1 is SGDLS and CDR2 is YYNGEE. Trimming cost V 4 bases and J 0 bases, with 12 bases left between them. This sequence was found in a male donor in good health and CMV-seronegative. Sequences were obtained from PBMCs. The rearrangement joins TRBV9 to TRBJ2-3, with a tentative D call TRBD1 (6 bases). The CDR3, as DNA: TGTGCCAGCAGCAACCAGGGGATTAGCACAGATACGCAGTATTTT. It translates to CASSNQGISTDTQYF.